One sample yielded the 17 T cell receptor beta chains listed below, sequenced in a study of shared clonotypes between healthy human individuals. Positively selected for CCR7, the CD45RO-negative cells used as naive CD8 cells excluded terminally differentiated effector memory CD45RA+ cells. The repertoire was sequenced with immunoSEQ multiplex PCR; TCRdb's copy has only in-frame clones and lacks some. Of about 2.1 million clones in the sample, more than 85% are singletons; the top ten hold 1.5% to 2%. The sequenced material came from naive CD8+ T cells from PBMCs. The source of these receptors is a man younger than 35 in good health. Some clones in this sample may be carry-over from other donors' samples.

This chain connects TRBV27 to TRBJ2-1; TRBD2 matches at 7 bases. In germline, CDR1 is MNHEY, CDR2 SMNVEV (reference sequence). V lost 3 bases to trimming and J lost 4 bases; unmatched junction nucleotides: 12. The CDR3 has 17 amino acids. The CDR3 coding sequence is TGTGCCAGCAGTTTCCCCCCCAGCGGGAAGCCTTACAATGAGCAGTTCTTC. Translating gives CASSFPPSGKPYNEQFF.

The rearrangement links TRBV14 to TRBJ2-3, with 9 bases identical to TRBD1. In germline, CDR1 is SGHDN, CDR2 FVKESK. The CDR3 runs to 13 residues. V trimming: 5 bases; J trimming: 8 bases; junction bases outside the gene matches: 5. CDR3 sequence: CASSFGTGFTQYF. CDR3 bases: TGTGCCAGCAGCTTCGGGACAGGGTTTACGCAGTATTTT.

The rearrangement joins TRBV10-3 to TRBJ2-1; 12 nucleotides align to TRBD2. The V gene's germline CDR1 is ENHRY and CDR2 SYGVKD. The CDR3 contains 17 residues. The trim removed 6 bases at V and 2 bases at J, leaving 8 bases unmatched. CDR3 amino acids: CAISSRTSGKTYNEQFF. CDR3 nucleotide sequence: TGTGCCATCAGCTCAAGGACTAGCGGGAAGACCTACAATGAGCAGTTCTTC.

CDR3 sequence reads: CSARRREQFF. As DNA, the CDR3 is TGCAGTGCGCGGAGACGGGAGCAGTTCTTC. The genes are TRBV20-1 and TRBJ2-1, with D hard to call. Trimming took 6 bases from V and 10 from J, leaving 10 bases between them. The CDR3 sequence is 10 residues long. The V gene's germline CDR1 is DFQATT and CDR2 SNEGSKA (reference sequence).

As to this clone: The identical CDR3 is also encoded by other nucleotide sequences in the sample. The J gene is TRBJ2-5, the V gene TRBV7-9; D possibly uses TRBD1 or TRBD2 (6 bases each). Germline-derived CDR1 and CDR2 are SEHNR and FQNEAQ (reference sequence). The length of the CDR3 is 14 residues. The V end lost 5 bases, the J end lost 2 bases, and 12 bases lay between the germline ends. CDR3 nucleotides: TGTGCCAGCAGCCCCCGGGGGACACAAGAGACCCAGTACTTC. Encoded protein: CASSPRGTQETQYF.

This clone was seen once. The DNA of the CDR3 is TGCAGCGCCCGGACTAGCGGGAATGAGCAGTTCTTC. It yields the protein CSARTSGNEQFF. V usage is TRBV29-1 and J usage is TRBJ2-1; 11 bases are a match to TRBD2. CDR1 and CDR2 from the germline V gene are SQVTM and ANQGSEA. The CDR3 is 12 residues long. V lost 7 bases, J lost 7 bases, and 3 bases stayed unmatched.

This clone was seen only once. The chain uses TRBV28 and TRBJ2-7; D not certain. The CDR3 is 12 amino acids. Germline CDR1 reads MDHEN; CDR2 reads SYDVKM. Trimming removed 2 bases at V and 2 bases at J, with 4 bases between. This chain's CDR3 is CASSLTAYEQYF. The CDR3 bases are TGTGCCAGCAGTTTAACGGCCTACGAGCAGTACTTC.

V gene TRBV28 combines with J gene TRBJ2-6; 9 bases are shared with TRBD1. Trimming took 5 bases from V and 2 from J; bases not matched to a gene: 4. Germline loops: CDR1 MDHEN, CDR2 SYDVKM. The CDR3 is 16 residues long. CDR3 coding DNA: TGTGCCAGCAGTCCGACAGGGGGAGCTGGGGCCAACGTCCTGACTTTC. It specifies CASSPTGGAGANVLTF.

The chain combines TRBV15 with TRBJ2-7; D is ambiguous. Germline V gene data show CDR1 as LNHNV and CDR2 as YYDKDF (reference sequence). CDR3 length: 15 amino acids. V lost 1 base to trimming and J lost 4 bases, with 14 bases between them. The CDR3 is CATSRGIGLEYEQYF. The DNA for the CDR3 is TGTGCCACCAGCAGAGGTATAGGCCTAGAATACGAGCAGTACTTC.

The J gene is TRBJ2-1, the V gene TRBV7-2, with TRBD2 matching 8 bases. This CDR3 comprises 15 residues. Losses at the gene ends were 3 bases for V and 7 bases for J; bases not matched to a gene: 8. Germline assignment: CDR1 SGHTA and CDR2 FQGNSA. The CDR3 DNA follows: TGTGCCAGCAGCTTCCCAGCGGGAGCTGGGAATGAGCAGTTCTTC. Amino acids: CASSFPAGAGNEQFF. Full variable domain (rest looked up from reference TRBV7-2 and TRBJ2-1): GAGVSQSPSNKVTEKGKDVELRCDPISGHTALYWYRQSLGQGLEFLIYFQGNSAPDKSGLPSDRFSAERTGGSVSTLTIQRTQQEDSAVYLCASSFPAGAGNEQFFGPGTRLTVL.

This rearrangement joins TRBV7-2 to TRBJ2-7; D gene ambiguous. V lost 0 bases and J 0 bases, leaving 9 bases between the germline ends. The CDR3 extends over 15 amino acids. The germline V gene has CDR1 SGHTA and CDR2 FQGNSA. The CDR3 protein is CASSLAPAYSYEQYF. The CDR3 nucleotides are TGTGCCAGCAGCTTAGCGCCGGCATACTCCTACGAGCAGTACTTC.

Regarding this clone: This specimen includes other DNA sequences encoding the same CDR3. The chain carries TRBV7-8 and TRBJ1-1; TRBD1 might be the D (5 bases). The CDR3 extends over 14 amino acids. V was cut by 1 base and J by 4 bases, with 10 bases left in between. CDR1 SGHVS and CDR2 FQNEAQ come from the germline V gene. The CDR3 loop is CASSLGGGGTEAFF. The CDR3 nucleotides read TGTGCCAGCAGCTTAGGCGGGGGAGGCACTGAAGCTTTCTTT.

The chain has TRBV29-1 and TRBJ2-4; D ambiguous. The CDR3 runs 10 residues. Germline lookup yields CDR1 SQVTM and CDR2 ANQGSEA. The ends were cut back, 7 bases at V and 11 bases at J, with 12 bases in the middle. The CDR3 loop reads CSARDGFQYF. The CDR3 DNA reads TGCAGCGCCCGAGACGGATTTCAGTACTTC.

The chain couples TRBV28 to TRBJ1-5, with D tentatively TRBD1 (5 bases). Between the trimmed V and J ends, which lost 4 bases and 2 bases, there was a span of 15 bases. CDR1 and CDR2 from the germline V gene are MDHEN and SYDVKM. The CDR3 extends over 16 amino acids. CDR3 in amino acids: CASSSVWRDGNQPQHF. The CDR3 bases are TGTGCCAGCAGTTCTGTTTGGAGGGACGGCAATCAGCCCCAGCATTTT.

The gene calls are TRBV6-5 and TRBJ1-1; possible D gene TRBD1, 5 bases. V dropped 2 bases and J dropped 3 bases, with 16 bases sitting between them. The CDR3 covers 16 residues. The germline gives CDR1 MNHEY, CDR2 SVGAGI. Here the CDR3 DNA reads TGTGCCAGCAGTTACCTCGCCATAGGGGCGGACACTGAAGCTTTCTTT. This sequence encodes CASSYLAIGADTEAFF.

The gene calls are TRBV18 and TRBJ2-1; TRBD2 is a possible D gene (6 bases). There are 14 residues in the CDR3. The V gene lost 6 bases and the J gene lost 6 bases, with 15 bases spanning the gap. The germline gives CDR1 KGHSH, CDR2 LQKENI. In nucleotides, the CDR3 is TGTGCCAGCTCCCCGATGGGGGGTTCCAATGAGCAGTTCTTC. Amino acid sequence: CASSPMGGSNEQFF.

CDR3 sequence: CASSQAIGEQYF. Written as DNA, the CDR3 is TGTGCCAGCAGCCAGGCGATCGGCGAGCAGTACTTC. This chain uses TRBV4-2 with TRBJ2-7; D gene ambiguous. This CDR3 has 12 residues. The ends were cut back, 3 bases at V and 6 bases at J, with 9 bases in the middle. The germline gives CDR1 LGHNA, CDR2 YNFKEQ.